The entry below gives a single T cell receptor beta chain sequence along with its context. Its antigen is not identified. The junction does not match germline at one end; this may be a read error. The template was RNA from unsorted bulk tissue. The sample belongs to a study of tumor and adjacent non-tumor tissue in lung cancer. Study at large: There were 11 to 12 adenocarcinoma, a couple of squamous cell carcinoma and 1 small cell lung cancer cases. The patients, 10 to 11 men and several women, were about 31 to 76 with stage I to III disease.

CDR3 length: 17 amino acids. Germline CDR1 and CDR2: MNHEY and SVGAGI. Three rounds of nested PCR, following a modified ARM-PCR protocol, produced the TCRbeta library. A single record per CDR3 protein comes from TCRdb applying MiXCR to the multiplex PCR reads. Of approximately 65,000 distinct CDR3 sequences in the sample, approximately 63% were seen once. Study-level findings and limits: Normal lung showed higher cumulative top 100 clone frequency than tumor.

The chain has TRBV6-5 and TRBJ2-1; TRBD2 agrees at 13 bases. The sequenced sample was lung tumor tissue. This clonotype originated in a man aged 45 to 65 with non-small cell lung cancer. CDR3 sequence (DNA): TGTGCCTTTACAGGACTAGCGGGAGAGGGGGTGAAAAATGAGCAATACTTC. Its protein product is CAFTGLAGEGVKNEQYF.